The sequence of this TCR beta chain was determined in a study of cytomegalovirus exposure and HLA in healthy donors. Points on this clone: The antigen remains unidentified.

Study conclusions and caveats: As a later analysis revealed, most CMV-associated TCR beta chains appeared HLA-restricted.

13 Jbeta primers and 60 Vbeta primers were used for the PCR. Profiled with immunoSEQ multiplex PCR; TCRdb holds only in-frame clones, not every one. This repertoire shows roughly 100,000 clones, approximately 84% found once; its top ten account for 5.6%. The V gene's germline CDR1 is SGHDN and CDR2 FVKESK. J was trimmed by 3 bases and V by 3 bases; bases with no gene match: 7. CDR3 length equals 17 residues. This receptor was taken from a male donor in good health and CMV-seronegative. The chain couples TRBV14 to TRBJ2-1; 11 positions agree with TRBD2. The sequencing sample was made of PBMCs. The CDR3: CASSHLGTSGNYNEQFF. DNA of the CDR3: TGTGCCAGCAGCCATCTCGGGACTAGCGGAAACTACAATGAGCAGTTCTTC.